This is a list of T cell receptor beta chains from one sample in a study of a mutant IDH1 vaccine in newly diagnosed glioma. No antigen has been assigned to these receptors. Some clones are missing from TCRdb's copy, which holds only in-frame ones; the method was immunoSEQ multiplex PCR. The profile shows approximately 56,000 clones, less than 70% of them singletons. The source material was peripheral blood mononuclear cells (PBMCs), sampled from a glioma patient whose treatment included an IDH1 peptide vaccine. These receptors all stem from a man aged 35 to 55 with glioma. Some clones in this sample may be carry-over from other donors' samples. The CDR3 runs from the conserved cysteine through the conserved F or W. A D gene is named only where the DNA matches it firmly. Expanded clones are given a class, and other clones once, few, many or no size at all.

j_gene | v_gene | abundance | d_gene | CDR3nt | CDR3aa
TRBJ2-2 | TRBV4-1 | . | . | TGCGCCAGCAGCCCATTAACAGGGACCGGGGAGCTGTTTTTT | CASSPLTGTGELFF
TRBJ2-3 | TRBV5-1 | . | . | TGCGCCAGCAAGGTCCGGGACCGCAGCCCAGATACGCAGTATTTT | CASKVRDRSPDTQYF
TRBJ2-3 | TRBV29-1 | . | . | TGCAGCGTGGAATCCGGGCCCATAACGGGAGATACGCAGTATTTT | CSVESGPITGDTQYF
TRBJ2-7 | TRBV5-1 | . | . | TGCGCCAGCAGCTTGGCCGCACAGGCAAGCTCCTACGAGCAGTACTTC | CASSLAAQASSYEQYF
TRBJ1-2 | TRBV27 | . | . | TGTGCCAGCAGTATTGACAGTAACTATGGCTACACCTTC | CASSIDSNYGYTF
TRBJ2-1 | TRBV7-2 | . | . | TGTGCCAGCAGCTTAGATTCGGGGGGCCGTTACAATGAGCAGTTCTTC | CASSLDSGGRYNEQFF
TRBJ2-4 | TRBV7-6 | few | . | TGTGCCAGCAGCTCGGGGCCCGGGAACATTCAGTACTTC | CASSSGPGNIQYF
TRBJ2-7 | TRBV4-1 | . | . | TGCGCCAGCAGCCAGAACTCGGTTAGTGGGGGTTACGAGCAGTACTTC | CASSQNSVSGGYEQYF
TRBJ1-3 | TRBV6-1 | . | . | TGTGCCAGCGGTGGAGGAGCCTCTGGAAACACCATATATTTT | CASGGGASGNTIYF
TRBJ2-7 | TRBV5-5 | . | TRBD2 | TGTGCCAGCAGCCCCTCCGGGACTAGTTGGGAGCAGTACTTC | CASSPSGTSWEQYF
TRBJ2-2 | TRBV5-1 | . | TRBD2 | TGCGCCAGCAGCTTCTTTCCTAGCGGGGGTGCTATCACGAACACCGGGGAGCTGTTTTTT | CASSFFPSGGAITNTGELFF
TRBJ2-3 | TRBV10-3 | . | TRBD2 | TGTGCCATCAGTGAGAAGGGACTAGGCACAGATACGCAGTATTTT | CAISEKGLGTDTQYF